The T cell receptor beta chain under discussion was sequenced for a study of blood T cell repertoires in COVID-19. Participants reported their clinical history, and cohort assignment relied on those reports. Assay: immunoSEQ multiplex PCR; the TCRdb copy retains only in-frame clones and omits some. Among about 300,000 clones, less than 85% were seen once, and the ten largest hold about 2.7%. The germline CDR1 and CDR2 sequences are LGHDT and YNNKEL (reference sequence). The V segment lost 0 bases and the J segment 11 bases; nucleotides outside the gene matches: 4. The CDR3 contains 13 residues. Specimen: PBMCs or T cells enriched from blood (not recorded which). The chain recombines TRBV3-1 (or the pseudogene TRBV3-2) with TRBJ1-1; the match to TRBD1 covers 9 bases. The TCR originated in a woman aged 50 to 60 who had recovered from COVID-19. The CDR3 coding sequence is TGTGCCAGCAGCCAAGAAAACAGGGGGCAGGCTTTCTTT. Translated, it gives CASSQENRGQAFF.